The 23 T cell receptor beta chains below come from one sample, sequenced in a study of blood T cell repertoires in COVID-19 (dated by TCRdb to about 2020). Libraries were constructed by the immunoSEQ multiplex PCR assay. Entries here come from immuneACCESS through TCRdb and include only in-frame sequences with V and J called. Some clones fail to appear in such tables; in the studies checked, an unresolved V gene covers under half of the shortfall, and the cause of the remainder is unknown. This sample gives about 100,000 clones in total; roughly nine tenths of them show up just once. The top ten constitute about 1.8% of the sample. Sequencing was done on a sample of peripheral blood. The receptors derive from a human donor with active COVID-19. The donor label of this sample is uncertain.

The chain couples TRBV6-5 to TRBJ1-2; a possible D gene is TRBD1 (6 bases). V lost 6 bases to trimming and J lost 0 bases, with 11 bases between them. CDR1 is MNHEY, CDR2 SVGAGI, per germline. This CDR3 region has 14 residues. This chain's CDR3 is CASRNTGSNYGYTF. In DNA, the CDR3 is TGTGCCAGCAGGAATACAGGGTCTAACTATGGCTACACCTTC.

This chain connects TRBV20-1 to TRBJ2-3, with TRBD2 as a possible D gene (5 bases). The CDR3 has 14 amino acids. The germline gives CDR1 DFQATT, CDR2 SNEGSKA (reference sequence). The V gene lost 3 bases and the J gene lost 1 base, with 11 bases spanning the gap. CDR3 in amino acids: CSASEAEGTDTQYF. In DNA, the CDR3 is TGCAGTGCTAGTGAAGCGGAGGGCACAGATACGCAGTATTTT.

The chain has TRBV3-1 (or the pseudogene TRBV3-2) and TRBJ2-4, with a possible D match to TRBD1 (6 bases). V dropped 4 bases and J dropped 7 bases, with 14 bases sitting between them. CDR1 LGHDT and CDR2 YNNKEL come from the germline V gene (reference sequence). There are 14 residues in the CDR3. The CDR3 sequence: CASSPGGQLNIQYF. For the CDR3, the DNA is TGTGCCAGCAGCCCAGGTGGACAGCTGAACATTCAGTACTTC.

The rearrangement joins TRBV7-2 to TRBJ1-1, with 8 nucleotides matching TRBD1. The germline CDR1 and CDR2 sequences are SGHTA and FQGNSA. CDR3 length: 16 amino acids. V lost 5 bases, J lost 0 bases, and 8 bases stayed unmatched. The CDR3 DNA sequence: TGTGCCAGCAGCCTCGACAGGGGTTCGATGAACACTGAAGCTTTCTTT. Amino acids: CASSLDRGSMNTEAFF. Based on the CDR3 plus reference TRBV7-2 and TRBJ1-1, the full variable domain is GAGVSQSPSNKVTEKGKDVELRCDPISGHTALYWYRQSLGQGLEFLIYFQGNSAPDKSGLPSDRFSAERTGGSVSTLTIQRTQQEDSAVYLCASSLDRGSMNTEAFFGQGTRLTVV.

The chain has TRBV7-2 and TRBJ2-7; 7 bases match TRBD2. V lost 1 base and J lost 4; bases outside the gene matches: 13. CDR1 and CDR2 (germline): SGHTA, FQGNSA. This CDR3 has 17 amino acids. The CDR3 loop reads CASSLERLAVFGYEQYF. The CDR3 DNA is TGTGCCAGCAGCTTAGAAAGGCTAGCGGTCTTCGGATACGAGCAGTACTTC. Full variable domain (outside the CDR3, taken from reference TRBV7-2 and TRBJ2-7): GAGVSQSPSNKVTEKGKDVELRCDPISGHTALYWYRQSLGQGLEFLIYFQGNSAPDKSGLPSDRFSAERTGGSVSTLTIQRTQQEDSAVYLCASSLERLAVFGYEQYFGPGTRLTVT.

The chain links TRBV5-1 to TRBJ1-1, with a possible D match to TRBD1 (5 bases). The CDR3 contains 12 residues. V was pared by 1 base and J by 7 bases, with 8 bases between. The germline CDR1 and CDR2 sequences are SGHRS and YFSETQ. The CDR3 sequence: CASSLRGYEAFF. CDR3 sequence (DNA): TGCGCCAGCAGCTTGAGGGGTTATGAAGCTTTCTTT. Combining the CDR3 with reference TRBV5-1 and TRBJ1-1 gives the whole variable domain KAGVTQTPRYLIKTRGQQVTLSCSPISGHRSVSWYQQTPGQGLQFLFEYFSETQRNKGNFPGRFSGRQFSNSRSEMNVSTLELGDSALYLCASSLRGYEAFFGQGTRLTVV.

The chain combines TRBV20-1 with TRBJ2-7, with TRBD1 matching 8 bases. V gave up 3 bases and J gave up 6 bases; unmatched junction bases: 10. The CDR3 is 14 residues long. Germline CDR1 is DFQATT and CDR2 is SNEGSKA (reference sequence). The CDR3 bases are TGCAGTGCTAGTTATCAGGGGGCTGTTAGCGAGCAGTACTTC. This encodes CSASYQGAVSEQYF.

This chain links TRBV7-3 with TRBJ1-2, with TRBD1 matching 8 bases. J was trimmed by 2 bases and V by 5 bases; bases with no gene match: 4. CDR3 length: 14 residues. Germline V gene data show CDR1 as SGHTA and CDR2 as FQGTGA. The CDR3: CASSPDRANYGYTF. The CDR3 DNA reads TGTGCCAGCAGCCCGGACAGGGCGAACTATGGCTACACCTTC.

The chain couples TRBV11-2 to TRBJ2-7; 8 nucleotides match TRBD2. Germline V gene data show CDR1 as SGHAT and CDR2 as FQNNGV. With 3 bases clipped from V and 3 bases from J, the junction kept 4 bases outside the gene matches. This CDR3 has 14 residues. CDR3 in amino acids: CASSFSGAIYEQYF. In DNA form, the CDR3 reads TGTGCCAGCAGCTTTAGCGGGGCCATCTACGAGCAGTACTTC.

The chain combines TRBV7-9 with TRBJ2-1; tentatively, D is TRBD2 (5 bases). There are 17 residues in the CDR3. Germline V gene lookup returns CDR1 SEHNR and CDR2 FQNEAQ (reference sequence). Trimming stripped 5 bases from V and 8 bases from J, with 25 bases between. In DNA, the CDR3 is TGTGCCAGCAGCCCCCCCGGGGTAGGGATCGGTGGCCATGAGCAGTTCTTC. Translating gives CASSPPGVGIGGHEQFF. Looking up the rest from reference TRBV7-9 and TRBJ2-1 gives the full variable domain: DTGVSQNPRHKITKRGQNVTFRCDPISEHNRLYWYRQTLGQGPEFLTYFQNEAQLEKSRLLSDRFSAERPKGSFSTLEIQRTEQGDSAMYLCASSPPGVGIGGHEQFFGPGTRLTVL.

V usage is TRBV7-2 and J usage is TRBJ1-2; TRBD1 is a possible D gene (6 bases). Germline-derived CDR1 and CDR2 are SGHTA and FQGNSA. V was clipped by 1 base and J by 8 bases, with 11 bases between them. CDR3 length: 13 amino acids. The CDR3 nucleotides are TGTGCCAGCAGCTTAGAGGCAGGGGTCGGCTACACCTTC. Residues: CASSLEAGVGYTF.

The chain is built from TRBV6-5 and TRBJ1-4, with 8 bases that match TRBD1. Germline V lookup: CDR1 MNHEY, CDR2 SVGAGI. V shed 6 bases, J shed 7 bases, and the junction held 10 bases outside the gene matches. The CDR3 extends over 15 amino acids. The CDR3: CASRPDGQGSEKLFF. The DNA of the CDR3 is TGTGCCAGCAGGCCAGATGGACAGGGTAGTGAAAAACTGTTTTTT.

This clone was counted once. The chain recombines TRBV10-3 with TRBJ2-1; 7 bases map to TRBD1. The CDR3 is made up of 17 amino acids. From germline, CDR1 is ENHRY and CDR2 SYGVKD. After removal of 0 bases from V and 4 bases from J, the junction contained 9 bases not matched to a gene. For the CDR3, the DNA is TGTGCCATCAGTGAGTCGGGGGACAGCCAACCTTACAATGAGCAGTTCTTC. Protein: CAISESGDSQPYNEQFF.

In DNA, the CDR3 is TGTGCCATCAGGGACGTAGCGACCCCCCATCCATACAATGAGCAGTTCTTC. Protein product: CAIRDVATPHPYNEQFF. The chain is built from TRBV10-3 and TRBJ2-1, with D possibly matching TRBD2 (5 bases). Germline CDR1 is ENHRY and CDR2 is SYGVKD. The V end was cut by 6 bases, the J end by 4 bases, with 22 bases between. This CDR3 is 17 amino acids long.

The J gene is TRBJ2-7, the V gene TRBV11-1; tentative D call: TRBD1 (5 bases). Trimming pared 5 bases from V and 4 bases from J, leaving 9 bases between. The CDR3 has 12 amino acids. Per the germline V gene, CDR1 is SGHAT and CDR2 is FQDESV (reference sequence). The CDR3: CASSQQDYEQYF. The CDR3 DNA sequence: TGTGCCAGCAGCCAACAGGATTACGAGCAGTACTTC.

This chain uses TRBV15 with TRBJ2-6; D not certain. CDR3 length: 14 amino acids. Germline CDR1 LNHNV, CDR2 YYDKDF (reference sequence). Trimming left V 0 bases short and J 2 bases short, with 2 bases between. CDR3 in amino acids: CATSRDAGANVLTF. The CDR3 coding sequence is TGTGCCACCAGCAGAGACGCTGGGGCCAACGTCCTGACTTTC.

This chain joins TRBV24-1 and TRBJ2-3; possible D gene TRBD1, 7 bases. CDR1 and CDR2 from the germline V gene are KGHDR and SFDVKD. The length of the CDR3 is 15 residues. V lost 4 bases and J lost 4, with 14 bases in between. CDR3 sequence reads: CATSETDRRADTQYF. The DNA of the CDR3 is TGTGCCACCAGTGAAACGGACAGGAGGGCAGATACGCAGTATTTT.

The genes are TRBV5-8 and TRBJ2-1, with 7 bases that match TRBD1. This CDR3 region has 12 residues. With 4 bases clipped from V and 7 bases from J, the junction kept 2 bases outside the gene matches. Per the germline V gene, CDR1 is SGHTS and CDR2 is YDEGEE. The DNA of the CDR3 is TGTGCCAGCAGCGACAGGGTTAATGAGCAGTTCTTC. Its translation: CASSDRVNEQFF.

In its sample, this clone was seen once. The chain joins TRBV2 to TRBJ2-3; TRBD2 matches 8 bases. Germline V gene data show CDR1 as SNHLY and CDR2 as FYNNEI. The CDR3 consists of 15 residues. The V segment lost 3 bases and the J segment 1 base; nucleotides outside the gene matches: 3. CDR3 loop: CASSDSSGGTDTQYF. The CDR3 DNA is TGTGCCAGCAGTGATAGTAGCGGGGGCACAGATACGCAGTATTTT. Full variable domain (rest looked up from reference TRBV2 and TRBJ2-3): EPEVTQTPSHQVTQMGQEVILRCVPISNHLYFYWYRQILGQKVEFLVSFYNNEISEKSEIFDDQFSVERPDGSNFTLKIRSTKLEDSAMYFCASSDSSGGTDTQYFGPGTRLTVL.

The chain is built from TRBV5-1 and TRBJ2-1, with TRBD2 matching over 8 bases. The CDR3 covers 15 residues. CDR1 is SGHRS and CDR2 is YFSETQ in the germline V gene. V gave up 0 bases and J gave up 6 bases; unmatched junction bases: 5. DNA of the CDR3: TGCGCCAGCAGCTTGGATAGCGGGGTCGGCAATGAGCAGTTCTTC. Translated, it gives CASSLDSGVGNEQFF.

The chain's CDR3 is CASSPPRAGWNQPQHF. CDR3 nucleotides: TGCGCCAGCAGTCCTCCCAGGGCAGGGTGGAATCAGCCCCAGCATTTT. The V gene is TRBV23-1, the J gene TRBJ1-5, with D possibly matching TRBD1 (5 bases). Being an ORF, TRBV23-1 has a function that is uncertain. The CDR3 spans 16 residues. V was clipped by 4 bases and J by 4 bases, with 17 bases between them.

CDR3 sequence: CASSLLATAGHTEAFF. The CDR3 coding sequence is TGTGCCAGCAGCTTACTGGCGACAGCGGGACACACTGAAGCTTTCTTT. V gene TRBV7-2 combines with J gene TRBJ1-1, with D perhaps TRBD1 (5 bases). V lost 2 bases, J lost 3 bases, and 16 bases lay in between. This CDR3 is built from 16 residues. CDR1 is SGHTA, CDR2 FQGNSA, per germline. The full variable domain, its missing parts supplied by reference TRBV7-2 and TRBJ1-1, is GAGVSQSPSNKVTEKGKDVELRCDPISGHTALYWYRQSLGQGLEFLIYFQGNSAPDKSGLPSDRFSAERTGGSVSTLTIQRTQQEDSAVYLCASSLLATAGHTEAFFGQGTRLTVV.

The chain couples TRBV6-4 to TRBJ2-7; no firm D call. Trimming took off 0 bases at V and 5 bases at J, with 23 bases between the two ends. CDR1 MRHNA and CDR2 SNTAGT come from the germline V gene. This CDR3 region has 18 residues. The CDR3 DNA reads TGTGCCAGCAGTGACTCGTACCGTTCGCGATCCCCCGTCCACGAGCAGTACTTC. It specifies CASSDSYRSRSPVHEQYF.